This entry lists 2 T cell receptor beta chains sequenced from one sample in a study of cytomegalovirus exposure and HLA in healthy donors. The PCR employed 60 Vbeta primers together with 13 Jbeta primers. Assay: immunoSEQ multiplex PCR; the TCRdb copy retains only in-frame clones and omits some. This sample has approximately 160,000 clones, with roughly 84% found just once. The sample was PBMCs. The receptors originated from a boy under 10 years old in good health and CMV-seronegative.

This rearrangement joins TRBV28 to TRBJ2-7; no definite D call. The CDR3 loop spans 17 amino acids. V dropped 7 bases and J dropped 0 bases, with 22 bases sitting between them. CDR1 is MDHEN and CDR2 is SYDVKM in the germline V gene. The CDR3 DNA reads as TGTGCCAGCATCGAAAAATACGTGGCAGGTAGCTCCTACGAGCAGTACTTC. It is translated as CASIEKYVAGSSYEQYF. The full variable domain, its missing parts supplied by reference TRBV28 and TRBJ2-7, is DVKVTQSSRYLVKRTGEKVFLECVQDMDHENMFWYRQDPGLGLRLIYFSYDVKMKEKGDIPEGYSVSREKKERFSLILESASTNQTSMYLCASIEKYVAGSSYEQYFGPGTRLTVT.

The table lists this clone with a few counts. The chain recombines TRBV7-3 with TRBJ1-1, with 10 bases matching TRBD1. The CDR3 length is 14 residues. V was clipped by 2 bases and J by 3 bases; unmatched bases: 0. The germline V gene has CDR1 SGHTA and CDR2 FQGTGA. This CDR3 reads CASSLGTGDTEAFF. The DNA for the CDR3 is TGTGCCAGCAGCTTAGGGACAGGGGACACTGAAGCTTTCTTT.